This TCR beta chain was documented in a study of shared clonotypes between healthy human individuals. Overall study results and limits: Clonotypes that were shared across four donors made up roughly 5% of naive CD4 clonotypes.

As concerns this clone: The antigen remains unidentified.

The germline V gene has CDR1 KGHSH and CDR2 LQKENI. This CDR3 has 15 residues. J was trimmed by 0 bases and V by 3 bases; bases with no gene match: 3. Investigators spread the genomic DNA of each subset evenly over several immunoSEQ plates. The repertoire was sequenced with immunoSEQ multiplex PCR; TCRdb's copy has only in-frame clones and lacks some. The table records roughly 1 million clones, roughly 70% of them present only once. Sequenced input: memory CD4+ T cells sorted from blood. As for subset: CD45RA-negative fraction. The receptor was derived from a man aged 18 to 29 in good health. The V and J genes are TRBV18 and TRBJ2-5; 8 nucleotides align to TRBD1. CDR3: CASSPGTGYQETQYF. For the CDR3, the DNA is TGTGCCAGCTCACCCGGGACAGGCTACCAAGAGACCCAGTACTTC.